This TCR beta chain stems from a study of CD8+CD57+ T cells in acquired aplastic anemia. Study-wide context: Roughly 3.2 ug was the average amount of DNA from sorted CD4+ and CD8+ cells.

This clonotype was picked up many times. The use of genomic DNA as template underpinned the TCR beta VDJ and CDR3 profiling. Each CDR3 protein gets one entry after TCRdb re-called the reads with MiXCR. The sample lists hundreds of thousands of distinct CDR3 sequences; under 40% were seen once. Previously, flow cytometry had revealed CD8+CD57+ cell expansion in the patients chosen for sequencing. Per the germline V gene, CDR1 is SGHTA and CDR2 is FQGNSA. The CDR3 runs 14 residues. The V end was cut by 1 base, the J end by 4 bases, with 10 bases between. This clonotype was obtained from a human donor with aplastic anemia. The rearrangement uses TRBV7-2 and TRBJ1-2, with unresolved D. Sequencing input: sorted CD4+, CD8+, or CD8+CD57+ T cells (not recorded which) from PBMCs. The DNA of the CDR3 is TGTGCCAGCAGCTTAGACGGCAGCACCTATGGCTACACCTTC. Translating gives CASSLDGSTYGYTF.